The 23 T cell receptor beta chains below were found in one sample sequenced in a study of shared clonotypes between healthy human individuals. Generated by immunoSEQ multiplex PCR, the TCRdb table keeps only in-frame clones and is missing some. The table has some 2,000,000 clones, 90% to 95% seen once. The sequenced sample consisted of naive CD4+ T cells sorted from blood. The subset is: CD45RA+ positively selected. The receptors were gathered from a man aged 18-30 years in good health.

This clone was seen once. CDR3 in amino acids: CASRTSGGGDTQYF. CDR3 bases: TGTGCCAGCAGGACTAGCGGGGGGGGAGATACGCAGTATTTT. The chain is built from TRBV5-4 and TRBJ2-3; 14 nucleotides align to TRBD2. V was pared by 5 bases and J by 5 bases, with 1 base of the junction left unmatched. The CDR3 spans 14 residues. From germline, CDR1 is SGHNT and CDR2 YYREEE (reference sequence).

This chain connects TRBV19 to TRBJ1-5; D is perhaps TRBD1 (5 bases). Germline V gene data show CDR1 as LNHDA and CDR2 as SQIVND (reference sequence). V was cut by 5 bases and J by 1 base, with 15 bases left in between. The CDR3 contains 16 residues. CDR3: CASSPRGGDSNQPQHF. CDR3 nucleotides: TGTGCCAGTAGTCCCCGGGGAGGGGACAGCAATCAGCCCCAGCATTTT.

The rearrangement joins TRBV30 to TRBJ1-2, with D possibly TRBD1 on 6 matching bases. The CDR3 covers 12 residues. The V end was cut by 2 bases, the J end by 5 bases, with 9 bases between. Germline V gene sequence: CDR1 GTSNPN, CDR2 SVGIG (reference sequence). The CDR3 bases are TGTGCCTGGAGTAGGGGGACGTATGGCTACACCTTC. It is translated as CAWSRGTYGYTF.

The rearrangement links TRBV30 to TRBJ2-5; no reliable D call. From germline, CDR1 is GTSNPN and CDR2 SVGIG (reference sequence). The CDR3 totals 13 residues. The V end lost 1 base, the J end lost 4 bases, and 10 bases lay between the germline ends. CDR3 DNA sequence: TGTGCCTGGAGTGGAAGGGCAAGAGAGACCCAGTACTTC. Its protein product is CAWSGRARETQYF. Supplemented by reference TRBV30 and TRBJ2-5, the full variable domain reads SQTIHQWPATLVQPVGSPLSLECTVEGTSNPNLYWYRQAAGRGLQLLFYSVGIGQISSEVPQNLSASRPQDRQFILSSKKLLLSDSGFYLCAWSGRARETQYFGPGTRLLVL.

The chain uses TRBV2 and TRBJ1-1, with 7 nucleotides matching TRBD1. The CDR3 consists of 14 residues. V dropped 3 bases and J dropped 1; count of bases not matched to a gene: 2. Germline CDR1 reads SNHLY; CDR2 reads FYNNEI. This CDR3 is CASSEGQRNTEAFF. In DNA, the CDR3 is TGTGCCAGCAGTGAGGGACAGCGGAACACTGAAGCTTTCTTT.

The gene calls are TRBV5-1 and TRBJ1-3, with 8 bases matching TRBD1. The CDR3 is 15 amino acids. From germline, CDR1 is SGHRS and CDR2 YFSETQ. Germline trimming cut 3 bases from V and 3 bases from J; bases unmatched to any gene: 5. The CDR3 reads CASSYQTGGGNTIYF. The CDR3 DNA sequence: TGCGCCAGCAGCTACCAAACAGGGGGTGGAAACACCATATATTTT.

The chain recombines TRBV5-8 with TRBJ2-1, with D perhaps being TRBD1 or TRBD2 (5 bases each). V was cut by 0 bases and J by 8 bases, with 15 bases left in between. CDR1 and CDR2 from the germline V gene are SGHTS and YDEGEE. The CDR3 covers 15 residues. The chain's CDR3 is CASSLGLGTVDEQFF. CDR3 DNA sequence: TGTGCCAGCAGCTTGGGCCTGGGGACGGTGGATGAGCAGTTCTTC. The full variable domain, rest sourced from reference TRBV5-8 and TRBJ2-1, is EAGVTQSPTHLIKTRGQQATLRCSPISGHTSVYWYQQALGLGLQFLLWYDEGEERNRGNFPPRFSGRQFPNYSSELNVNALELEDSALYLCASSLGLGTVDEQFFGPGTRLTVL.

As regards this clone: Additional DNA sequences in this sample encode the identical CDR3. J is TRBJ2-1 and V is TRBV5-4; 10 nucleotides match TRBD2. This CDR3 is built from 15 residues. Per the germline V gene, CDR1 is SGHNT and CDR2 is YYREEE (reference sequence). The V gene end was trimmed by 4 bases and the J gene end by 4 bases; junction bases not matched to a gene: 5. The CDR3 protein is CASSLGLADYNEQFF. CDR3 bases: TGTGCCAGCAGCCTTGGACTAGCGGATTACAATGAGCAGTTCTTC.

This chain joins TRBV28 and TRBJ2-2, with D tentatively TRBD1 or TRBD2 (5 bases each). Trimming removed 11 bases at V and 0 bases at J, with 16 bases between. The CDR3 covers 15 residues. Looked up from germline, CDR1 is MDHEN and CDR2 is SYDVKM. The CDR3 loop reads CAVGGDPSNTGELFF. The DNA for the CDR3 is TGTGCCGTTGGGGGAGACCCATCGAACACCGGGGAGCTGTTTTTT.

The V call is TRBV28, the J call TRBJ1-1; no clear D. The CDR3 sequence is 13 residues long. Germline V gene sequence: CDR1 MDHEN, CDR2 SYDVKM. Trimming shortened V by 6 bases and J by 7 bases, and 15 bases separated the two germline ends. CDR3 in DNA: TGTGCCAGCAGCCGCGACATCCTGATTGAAGCTTTCTTT. This gives the protein CASSRDILIEAFF.

Turning to this clone: The identical CDR3 is also encoded by other nucleotide sequences in the sample. The chain recombines TRBV11-2 with TRBJ2-3; 13 nucleotides agree with TRBD2. The J segment lost 1 base and the V segment lost 5 bases, leaving 3 bases of the junction unmatched. CDR1 is SGHAT and CDR2 is FQNNGV in the germline V gene. This CDR3 is built from 16 residues. The CDR3 sequence: CASSLGLAGGTDTQYF. Written as DNA, the CDR3 is TGTGCCAGCAGCCTAGGACTAGCGGGGGGCACAGATACGCAGTATTTT.

This clone was found once. This rearrangement joins TRBV30 to TRBJ1-3; TRBD1 matches 9 bases. Looked up from germline, CDR1 is GTSNPN and CDR2 is SVGIG (reference sequence). Trimming took 1 base from V and 4 from J; bases not matched to a gene: 11. The CDR3 covers 17 residues. The CDR3 DNA sequence: TGTGCCTGGAGTGCAAGTCCGGGACAGGGATTCGGAAACACCATATATTTT. It encodes CAWSASPGQGFGNTIYF.

The V and J genes are TRBV28 and TRBJ1-2; D gene uncertain. The CDR3 runs to 15 residues. The germline CDR1 and CDR2 sequences are MDHEN and SYDVKM. V was clipped by 6 bases and J by 4 bases, with 18 bases between them. The CDR3 spells CASRRAASIPYGYTF. The CDR3 region has the DNA TGTGCCAGCAGAAGGGCCGCGTCAATTCCCTATGGCTACACCTTC.

The gene calls are TRBV28 and TRBJ2-3; 11 nucleotides match TRBD2. Germline CDR1 reads MDHEN; CDR2 reads SYDVKM. This CDR3 contains 18 residues. Trimming at V came to 3 bases and at J to 2 bases, leaving 10 bases not matched to a gene. The CDR3 DNA reads TGTGCCAGCAGTTTCCCCCTACTAGCGGGGGCGCACACAGATACGCAGTATTTT. Amino acids: CASSFPLLAGAHTDTQYF.

The rearrangement joins TRBV5-4 to TRBJ2-7; D gene unclear. The V gene's germline CDR1 is SGHNT and CDR2 YYREEE (reference sequence). CDR3 length equals 14 residues. V dropped 4 bases and J dropped 3 bases, with 14 bases sitting between them. In nucleotides, the CDR3 is TGTGCCAGCAGCCCCGGGTCTACTGACTACGAGCAGTACTTC. Translated: CASSPGSTDYEQYF.

This clone was recorded only once. The CDR3 DNA sequence: TGTGCCAGCTCACCACCCCTTACGGGAGCCCGGGTAGACGAGCAGTACTTC. This codes for CASSPPLTGARVDEQYF. The V call is TRBV18, the J call TRBJ2-7, with D perhaps TRBD2 (6 bases). Germline CDR1 and CDR2: KGHSH and LQKENI. CDR3 length: 17 amino acids. V lost 0 bases and J lost 5, with 20 bases in between.

This clone came up once. Other DNA sequences from this sample encode an identical CDR3 as well. The V and J genes are TRBV6-5 and TRBJ1-2; D is uncertain. Germline V gene lookup returns CDR1 MNHEY and CDR2 SVGAGI. Trimming pared 0 bases from V and 6 bases from J, leaving 8 bases between. This CDR3 spans 13 amino acids. In DNA, the CDR3 is TGTGCCAGCAGTTACTCGGGCCAGAATGGCTACACCTTC. It translates to CASSYSGQNGYTF.

This clone has only one observation. The genes are TRBV18 and TRBJ2-7, with D uncertain. The CDR3 spans 14 residues. Germline lookup yields CDR1 KGHSH and CDR2 LQKENI. The V end lost 4 bases, the J end lost 2 bases, and 12 bases lay between the germline ends. The CDR3 DNA follows: TGTGCCAGCTCACAAGGCAGGAAAACCTACGAGCAGTACTTC. It yields the protein CASSQGRKTYEQYF.

This rearrangement joins TRBV4-1 to TRBJ1-6; TRBD1 aligns across 9 bases. The CDR3 is made up of 21 amino acids. CDR1 is MGHRA, CDR2 YSYEKL, per germline. V gave up 1 base and J gave up 8 bases; unmatched junction bases: 21. CDR3 DNA sequence: TGCGCCAGCAGCCAAGTCTACTTTTGGACCAGTAAACAGGGGGCGGATTCACCCCTCCACTTT. Translation gives CASSQVYFWTSKQGADSPLHF.

The chain recombines TRBV6-5 with TRBJ1-2; maybe TRBD1 (5 bases). Trimming pared 8 bases from V and 8 bases from J, leaving 18 bases between. The CDR3 is made up of 13 amino acids. The V gene's germline CDR1 is MNHEY and CDR2 SVGAGI. The CDR3 is CASGARAEGGYTF. The CDR3 bases are TGTGCCAGCGGGGCCAGGGCAGAGGGAGGCTACACCTTC.

The chain is built from TRBV6-5 and TRBJ2-5; D unclear. V lost 6 bases, J lost 2 bases, and 13 bases lay in between. Germline CDR1 MNHEY, CDR2 SVGAGI. The CDR3 is 14 amino acids. The CDR3 nucleotides read TGTGCCAGCAGCTCCGGTTTCGGGCAAGAGACCCAGTACTTC. This translates into CASSSGFGQETQYF.

The chain recombines TRBV19 with TRBJ1-5; D remains unclear. V dropped 6 bases and J dropped 5 bases, with 14 bases sitting between them. This CDR3 has 14 amino acids. Germline assignment: CDR1 LNHDA and CDR2 SQIVND (reference sequence). DNA of the CDR3: TGTGCCAGTAGACTGGGAGCAGATGATCAGCCCCAGCATTTT. Its translation is CASRLGADDQPQHF.

The chain couples TRBV5-1 to TRBJ2-1; D possibly corresponds to TRBD1 (6 bases). CDR3 size: 15 residues. The germline V gene has CDR1 SGHRS and CDR2 YFSETQ. Deletions cut 0 bases from V and 4 bases from J, with 11 bases between. The CDR3 here is CASSLVGQRYNEQFF. The CDR3 coding sequence is TGCGCCAGCAGCTTGGTAGGACAGCGATACAATGAGCAGTTCTTC. Full variable domain (rest looked up from reference TRBV5-1 and TRBJ2-1): KAGVTQTPRYLIKTRGQQVTLSCSPISGHRSVSWYQQTPGQGLQFLFEYFSETQRNKGNFPGRFSGRQFSNSRSEMNVSTLELGDSALYLCASSLVGQRYNEQFFGPGTRLTVL.